This T cell receptor (beta chain) comes out of a study of glioma-infiltrating T cells. V lost 7 bases to trimming and J lost 1 base, with 16 bases between them. CDR1 and CDR2 (germline): SEHNR, FQNEAQ (reference sequence). The CDR3 is made up of 15 amino acids. Notes on this clonotype: The antigen is not known.

The iRepertoire nested amplicon-rescue multiplex PCR amplified TCR alpha and beta CDR3s from RNA. For one-step reverse transcription and amplification, about 90-400 ng of tissue mRNA or PBMC total RNA was used. TCRdb redid the calling of the multiplex PCR reads with MiXCR, one entry per CDR3 protein. Of 160,000 or so distinct CDR3 sequences listed, over 40% are singletons. Findings and limits, study-wide: Non-neoplastic patients had below-expected tissue-blood divergence, while all gliomas exceeded expectation. Only very few CDR3 sequences appeared in both tissue and blood.

The clonotype comes from a human donor with low-grade glioma or glioblastoma, undergoing nonglioma brain surgery, or in good health (not recorded which). This chain links TRBV7-9 with TRBJ1-1; D perhaps matches TRBD1 (5 bases). Sequencing was performed on glioma tissue, nonneoplastic brain tissue, or PBMCs (not recorded which). The CDR3 loop is CASTSLIGGNTEAFF. CDR3 nucleotide sequence: TGTGCCAGCACCTCGCTAATCGGGGGGAACACTGAAGCTTTCTTT.